This T cell receptor (beta chain) was sequenced in a study of breast tumors, draining lymph nodes, adjacent tissues. TCRdb called the multiplex PCR reads again in MiXCR, with one record for every CDR3 protein. This sample carries roughly 120,000 distinct CDR3 sequences, 15% to 20% of them seen once, and the ten largest clones take less than 4.5%. Samples came from axillary lymph nodes draining the breast cancer. The sample holds many counts of this clonotype. Germline CDR1 is LNHNV and CDR2 is YYDKDF (reference sequence). There are 16 residues in the CDR3. Trimming took off 2 bases at V and 1 base at J, with 12 bases between the two ends.

The chain joins TRBV15 to TRBJ1-5; D remains ambiguous. The TCR originated in a female donor with breast cancer. Some clones in this sample may be carry-over from other donors' samples. Sequenced input: axillary lymph node tissue. For the CDR3, the DNA is TGTGCCACCAGCAGAACCCCAATCGGGAGCAATCAGCCCCAGCATTTT. Translated: CATSRTPIGSNQPQHF.